The 14 T cell receptor beta chains reported below all come from one sample, sequenced in a study of blood T cell repertoires in COVID-19. Some clones are missing from TCRdb's copy, which holds only in-frame ones; the method was immunoSEQ multiplex PCR. In the table there are a few hundred thousand clones, roughly 90% of which are singletons. The sequencing sample was made of PBMCs or T cells enriched from blood (not recorded which). All receptors come from a woman aged 45-65 years who had been exposed to COVID-19.

The CDR3 reads CASSQGRGAYNEQFF. The CDR3 coding sequence is TGTGCCAGCAGCCAAGGCAGGGGGGCGTACAATGAGCAGTTCTTC. The chain joins TRBV14 to TRBJ2-1; maybe TRBD1 (7 bases). The CDR3 is 15 amino acids. Germline V lookup: CDR1 SGHDN, CDR2 FVKESK. Between the trimmed V and J ends, which lost 1 base and 4 bases, there was a span of 11 bases.

This chain links TRBV6-5 with TRBJ1-1, with a weak D call TRBD1 (5 bases). The CDR3 extends over 13 amino acids. Germline V CDR1 and CDR2: MNHEY, SVGAGI. V was pared by 2 bases and J by 5 bases, with 9 bases between. CDR3 protein: CASSYKGRTEAFF. The CDR3 bases are TGTGCCAGCAGTTACAAGGGGAGGACTGAAGCTTTCTTT.

This sequence joins TRBV29-1 and TRBJ2-1, with D tentatively TRBD1 (5 bases). Germline V gene lookup returns CDR1 SQVTM and CDR2 ANQGSEA. The CDR3 runs to 13 residues. The germline V and J ends were trimmed by 1 base and 5 bases, with 9 bases remaining between them. The CDR3 spells CSVEVQGNNEQFF. CDR3 sequence (DNA): TGCAGCGTTGAAGTGCAGGGAAACAATGAGCAGTTCTTC.

The chain uses TRBV19 and TRBJ1-4; 7 bases agree with TRBD1. Trimming cost V 9 bases and J 5 bases; bases outside gene matches: 6. CDR1 LNHDA and CDR2 SQIVND come from the germline V gene (reference sequence). This CDR3 region has 13 residues. Here the CDR3 reads CASRGTENEKLFF. The CDR3 DNA reads as TGTGCCAGCCGCGGGACAGAAAATGAAAAACTGTTTTTT.

In DNA form, the CDR3 reads TGTGCCAGCAGCGGAAACCAAGGAGCAATCAGTGTGGAGCATTTT. Its translation: CASSGNQGAISVEHF. The chain uses TRBV2 and TRBJ1-5; D remains ambiguous. The germline CDR1 and CDR2 sequences are SNHLY and FYNNEI. Trimming removed 6 bases at V and 14 bases at J, with 26 bases between. This CDR3 is 15 amino acids long.

The chain couples TRBV5-1 to TRBJ2-3; no definite D call. CDR3 size: 13 residues. V lost 3 bases to trimming and J lost 5 bases, with 10 bases between them. CDR1 is SGHRS and CDR2 is YFSETQ in the germline V gene. CDR3 bases: TGCGCCAGCAGCTCGACTTTCCAAGATACGCAGTATTTT. Residues: CASSSTFQDTQYF.

The chain has TRBV9 and TRBJ2-2; 9 nucleotides agree with TRBD1. With V trimmed by 4 bases and J by 4 bases, 8 bases remained unmatched. Per germline, CDR1 SGDLS and CDR2 YYNGEE. The CDR3 runs to 16 residues. As DNA, the CDR3 is TGTGCCAGCAGCCCCAGGGACAGGGAGGGCACCGGGGAGCTGTTTTTT. This translates into CASSPRDREGTGELFF.

The chain joins TRBV28 to TRBJ2-1, with TRBD2 as a possible D gene (5 bases). The CDR3 extends over 17 amino acids. CDR1 is MDHEN and CDR2 is SYDVKM in the germline V gene. Trimming took 4 bases from V and 1 from J, leaving 17 bases between them. In DNA, the CDR3 is TGTGCCAGCAGTTCCTACATGGAGGCAGGTTCCTACAATGAGCAGTTCTTC. It specifies CASSSYMEAGSYNEQFF.

The genes are TRBV6-2 or TRBV6-3 and TRBJ1-5; 8 bases line up with TRBD1. The CDR3 length is 15 residues. V lost 6 bases and J lost 2; bases outside the gene matches: 6. The germline CDR1 and CDR2 sequences are MNHEY and SVGEGT. The CDR3 DNA follows: TGTGCCAGCAGCTCGGACAGGGCCGGCAATCAGCCCCAGCATTTT. Translating gives CASSSDRAGNQPQHF.

The chain links TRBV5-7 to TRBJ2-1; 9 positions agree with TRBD2. TRBV5-7 is given ORF status, its function remaining uncertain. There are 16 residues in the CDR3. V trimming: 3 bases; J trimming: 7 bases; junction bases outside the gene matches: 11. The chain's CDR3 is CASSSASGGLRNEQFF. The CDR3 DNA reads as TGTGCCAGCAGCTCGGCCAGCGGGGGGTTGAGGAATGAGCAGTTCTTC.

This sequence joins TRBV11-2 and TRBJ2-3, with a possible D match to TRBD2 (7 bases). The CDR3 spans 16 residues. The germline CDR1 and CDR2 sequences are SGHAT and FQNNGV. V shed 1 base and J shed 5 bases, with 16 bases lying between them. The CDR3 nucleotides are TGTGCCAGCAGCTTAGTAGGGGGGGGCGCGGGAGATACGCAGTATTTT. Translation: CASSLVGGGAGDTQYF.

The V call is TRBV4-1, the J call TRBJ1-5; 8 bases line up with TRBD1. Unmatched junction bases numbered 9, after V lost 1 base and J lost 1 base. Germline V gene data show CDR1 as MGHRA and CDR2 as YSYEKL. The CDR3 consists of 18 residues. CDR3 loop: CASSQGPRTGISNQPQHF. The CDR3 nucleotides read TGCGCCAGCAGCCAAGGTCCCAGGACAGGGATAAGCAATCAGCCCCAGCATTTT.

This chain uses TRBV28 with TRBJ1-5; TRBD1 agrees at 10 bases. The CDR3 runs 15 residues. Germline assignment: CDR1 MDHEN and CDR2 SYDVKM. The junction had 5 bases not matched to a gene; V was cut back by 5 bases and J by 4 bases. The CDR3 sequence is CASSLDRGNNQPQHF. The CDR3 DNA sequence: TGTGCCAGCAGTCTGGACAGGGGGAATAATCAGCCCCAGCATTTT.

The chain carries TRBV10-3 and TRBJ1-2; TRBD1 agrees at 7 bases. The CDR3 loop spans 14 amino acids. Losses at the gene ends were 0 bases for V and 7 bases for J; bases not matched to a gene: 5. The V gene's germline CDR1 is ENHRY and CDR2 SYGVKD. CDR3 region: CAISESTGFGGYTF. The CDR3 nucleotides are TGTGCCATCAGTGAGTCGACAGGGTTTGGTGGCTACACCTTC.